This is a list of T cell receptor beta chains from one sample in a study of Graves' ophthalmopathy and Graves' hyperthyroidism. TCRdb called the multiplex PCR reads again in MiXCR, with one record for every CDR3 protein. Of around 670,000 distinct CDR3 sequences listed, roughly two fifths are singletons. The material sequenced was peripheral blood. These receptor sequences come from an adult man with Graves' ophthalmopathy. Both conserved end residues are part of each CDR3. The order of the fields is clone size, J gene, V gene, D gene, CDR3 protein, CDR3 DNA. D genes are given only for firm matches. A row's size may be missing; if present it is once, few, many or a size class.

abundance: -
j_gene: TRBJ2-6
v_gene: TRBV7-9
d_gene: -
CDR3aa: CASSSDPGANVLTF
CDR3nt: TGTGCCAGCAGTTCAGATCCGGGGGCCAACGTCCTGACTTTC

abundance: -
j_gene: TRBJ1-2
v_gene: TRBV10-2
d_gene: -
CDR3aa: CASSYSTHGYTF
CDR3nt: TGTGCCAGCAGTTACTCGACCCATGGCTACACCTTC

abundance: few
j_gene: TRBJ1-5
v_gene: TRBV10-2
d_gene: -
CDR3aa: CASSPLEGNQPQHF
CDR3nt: TGTGCCAGCTCACCCCTCGAAGGGAATCAGCCCCAGCATTTT

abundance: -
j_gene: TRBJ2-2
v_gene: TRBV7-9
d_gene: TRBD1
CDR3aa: CASSRRTGGKTTGELFF
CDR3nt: TGTGCCAGCAGCCGAAGGACAGGGGGAAAAACGACCGGGGAGCTGTTTTTT

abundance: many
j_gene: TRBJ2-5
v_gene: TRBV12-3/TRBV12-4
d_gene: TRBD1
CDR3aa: CASSLGQGARETQYF
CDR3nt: TGTGCCAGCAGCTTAGGACAGGGGGCTAGAGAGACCCAGTACTTC

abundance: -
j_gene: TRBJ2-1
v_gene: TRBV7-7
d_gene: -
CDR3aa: CASNSTGGGEQFF
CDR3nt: TGTGCTAGCAACTCCACCGGGGGCGGTGAGCAGTTCTTC

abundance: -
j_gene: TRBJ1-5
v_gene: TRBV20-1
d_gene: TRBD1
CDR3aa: CSAIEQGYNQPQHF
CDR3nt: TGCAGTGCTATTGAACAGGGGTACAATCAGCCCCAGCATTTT

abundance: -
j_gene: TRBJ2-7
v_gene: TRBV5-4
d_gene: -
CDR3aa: CASSFREPGGDGQYF
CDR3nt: TGCGCCAGCAGCTTCCGGGAGCCCGGGGGAGACGGGCAGTACTTC

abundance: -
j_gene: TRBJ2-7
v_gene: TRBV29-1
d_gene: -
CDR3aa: CSVTGVGYEQYF
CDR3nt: TGCAGCGTGACAGGCGTAGGCTACGAGCAGTACTTC

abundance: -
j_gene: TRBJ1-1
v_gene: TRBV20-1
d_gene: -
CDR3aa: CSASLGATEAFF
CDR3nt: TGCAGTGCTAGTTTGGGAGCCACTGAAGCTTTCTTT

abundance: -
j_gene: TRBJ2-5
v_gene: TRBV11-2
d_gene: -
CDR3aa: CASSPRRSQETQYF
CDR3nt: TGTGCCAGCAGCCCCAGGCGCAGCCAAGAGACCCAGTACTTC

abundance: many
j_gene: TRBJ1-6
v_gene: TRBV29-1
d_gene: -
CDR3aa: CSVVISGSSSPLHF
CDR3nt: TGCAGCGTTGTGATTTCAGGGTCCTCCTCACCCCTCCACTTT

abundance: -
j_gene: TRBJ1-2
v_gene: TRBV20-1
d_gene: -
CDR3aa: CSATDTSNYGYTF
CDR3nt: TGCAGTGCTACCGACACTTCTAACTATGGCTACACCTTC

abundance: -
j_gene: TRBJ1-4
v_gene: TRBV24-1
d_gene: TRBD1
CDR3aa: CATSDDRQGNEKLFF
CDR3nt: TGTGCCACCAGTGATGACCGACAGGGGAATGAAAAACTGTTTTTT

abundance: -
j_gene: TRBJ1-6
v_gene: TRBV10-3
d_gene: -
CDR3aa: CASSEFPGGALSSYNSPLHF
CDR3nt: TGTGCCAGCAGTGAATTCCCGGGAGGGGCGCTAAGCTCCTATAATTCACCCCTCCACTTT

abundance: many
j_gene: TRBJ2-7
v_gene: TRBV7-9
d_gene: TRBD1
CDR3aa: CASSLGQGANEQYF
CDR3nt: TGTGCCAGCAGCTTAGGACAGGGGGCCAACGAGCAGTACTTC

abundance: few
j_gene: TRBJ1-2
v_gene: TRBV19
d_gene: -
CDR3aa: CASSKRTRPYGYTF
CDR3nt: TGTGCCAGCAGTAAGCGGACCAGGCCGTATGGCTACACCTTC

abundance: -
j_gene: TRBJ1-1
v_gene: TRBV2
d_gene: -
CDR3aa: CASSQYPTADLNTEAFF
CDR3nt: TGTGCCAGCAGCCAATACCCGACAGCCGATTTGAACACTGAAGCTTTCTTT

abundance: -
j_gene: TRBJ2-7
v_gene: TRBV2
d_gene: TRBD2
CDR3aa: CASRSGSNSYEQYF
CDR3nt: TGTGCCAGCCGTAGCGGGAGTAACTCCTACGAGCAGTACTTC

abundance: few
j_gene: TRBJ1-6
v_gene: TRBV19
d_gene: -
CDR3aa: CASSIWAVSNSPLHF
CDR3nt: TGTGCCAGTAGTATATGGGCAGTCAGTAATTCACCCCTCCACTTT

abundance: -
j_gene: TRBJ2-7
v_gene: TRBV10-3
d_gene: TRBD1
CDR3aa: CAIRGTGAHEQYF
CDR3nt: TGTGCCATCAGAGGGACAGGGGCCCACGAGCAGTACTTC

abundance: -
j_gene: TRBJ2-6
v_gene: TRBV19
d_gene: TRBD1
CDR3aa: CASSISTTGAGANVLTF
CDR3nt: TGTGCCAGTAGTATCAGTACAACAGGGGCAGGGGCCAACGTCCTGACTTTC

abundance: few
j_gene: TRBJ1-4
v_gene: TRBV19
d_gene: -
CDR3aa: CASSTSGFGDEKLFF
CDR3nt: TGTGCCAGTAGTACCTCAGGGTTCGGAGATGAAAAACTGTTTTTT

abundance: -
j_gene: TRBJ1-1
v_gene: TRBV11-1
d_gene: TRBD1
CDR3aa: CASSFSDRDTEAFF
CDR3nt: TGTGCCAGCAGCTTTTCAGACAGGGACACTGAAGCTTTCTTT

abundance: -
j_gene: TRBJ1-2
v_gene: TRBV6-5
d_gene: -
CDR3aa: CASSYLTDYGYTF
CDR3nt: TGTGCCAGCAGTTACCTAACAGACTATGGCTACACCTTC

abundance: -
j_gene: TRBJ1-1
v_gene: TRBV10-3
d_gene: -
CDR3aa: CASRRGAEAFF
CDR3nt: TGTGCCAGCAGAAGGGGGGCTGAAGCTTTCTTT

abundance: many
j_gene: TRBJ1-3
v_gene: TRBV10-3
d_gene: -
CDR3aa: CAISDSTVGNTIYF
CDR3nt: TGTGCCATCAGTGACTCGACCGTTGGAAACACCATATATTTT

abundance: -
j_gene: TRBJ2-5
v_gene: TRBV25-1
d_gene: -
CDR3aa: CASKPAPGALSETQYF
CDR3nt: TGTGCCAGCAAGCCGGCGCCGGGGGCGTTATCGGAGACCCAGTACTTC

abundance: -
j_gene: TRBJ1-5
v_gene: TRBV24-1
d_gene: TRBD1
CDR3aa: CATSGLGTGGQPQHF
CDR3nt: TGTGCCACCAGTGGTCTTGGGACAGGGGGTCAGCCCCAGCATTTT

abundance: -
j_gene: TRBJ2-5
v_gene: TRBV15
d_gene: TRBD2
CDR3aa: CATAVLAGGETQYF
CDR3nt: TGTGCCACCGCGGTACTAGCGGGAGGGGAGACCCAGTACTTC

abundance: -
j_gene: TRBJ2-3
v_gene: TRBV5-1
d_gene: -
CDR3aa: CASSSMRARMGDTQYF
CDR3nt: TGCGCCAGCAGCTCGATGAGGGCGAGGATGGGGGATACGCAGTATTTT